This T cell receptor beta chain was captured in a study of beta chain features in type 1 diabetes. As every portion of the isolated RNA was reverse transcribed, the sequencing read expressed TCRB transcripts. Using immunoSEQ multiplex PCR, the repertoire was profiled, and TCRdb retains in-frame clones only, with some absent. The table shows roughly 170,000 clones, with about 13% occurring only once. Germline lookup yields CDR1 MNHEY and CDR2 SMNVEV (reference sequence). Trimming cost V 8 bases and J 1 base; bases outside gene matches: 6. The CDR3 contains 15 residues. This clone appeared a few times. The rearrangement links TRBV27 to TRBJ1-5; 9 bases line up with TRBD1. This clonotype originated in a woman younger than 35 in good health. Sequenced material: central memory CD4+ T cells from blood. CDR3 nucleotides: TGTGCCAGCGGGAGGGGACAGGGAAGCAATCAGCCCCAGCATTTT. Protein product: CASGRGQGSNQPQHF.